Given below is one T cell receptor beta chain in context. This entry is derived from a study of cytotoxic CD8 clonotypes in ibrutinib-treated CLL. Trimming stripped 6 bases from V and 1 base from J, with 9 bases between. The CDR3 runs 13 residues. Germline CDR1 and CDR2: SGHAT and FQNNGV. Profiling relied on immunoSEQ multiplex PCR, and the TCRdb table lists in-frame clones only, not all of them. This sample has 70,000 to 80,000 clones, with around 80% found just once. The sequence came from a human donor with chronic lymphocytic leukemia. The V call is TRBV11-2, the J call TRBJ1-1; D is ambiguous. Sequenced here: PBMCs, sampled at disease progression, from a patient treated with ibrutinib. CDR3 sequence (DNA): TGTGCCAGCAGACCCGTAGCGAACACTGAAGCTTTCTTT. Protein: CASRPVANTEAFF.